These T cell receptor beta chains were read from a single sample in a study of T cell responses to AZD1222 COVID-19 vaccine. Sequenced by immunoSEQ multiplex PCR; TCRdb stores in-frame clones only, minus some. This table holds 130,000 to 150,000 clones, under 95% found once. The sample consisted of peripheral blood, taken on day 0 of AZD1222 vaccination. The receptors were gathered from an adult in good health. CDR3s include the opening cysteine and the closing phenylalanine or tryptophan. The D gene is left open where the match is weak. A clone size is listed for some rows: how often the clone was seen (once, few, many), or a class if it is expanded.

v_call	clone_size	d_call	j_call	cdr3_nt	cdr3_aa
TRBV9	few	-	TRBJ1-1	TGTGCCAGCAGCCCCATCATGGGGGGGAGAGGCACTGAAGCTTTCTTT	CASSPIMGGRGTEAFF
TRBV28	-	TRBD1	TRBJ2-5	TGTGCCAGCAGTGACCAGACAGGGGTGGAGACCCAGTACTTC	CASSDQTGVETQYF
TRBV28	-	TRBD1	TRBJ1-6	TGTGCCAGCGGGACAGGACCCTATAATTCACCCCTCCACTTT	CASGTGPYNSPLHF
TRBV7-3	once	-	TRBJ2-1	TGTGCCAGCAGCTTTGAACCCCGGAGTGAGCAGTTCTTC	CASSFEPRSEQFF
TRBV3-1/TRBV3-2	-	-	TRBJ1-6	TGTGCCAGCAGCCAAACATGGGTGGCGGAGTCACCCCTCCACTTT	CASSQTWVAESPLHF
TRBV9	-	-	TRBJ2-5	TGTGCCAGCAGCGTATCCGGAGGGGAGGAGACCCAGTACTTC	CASSVSGGEETQYF
TRBV7-2	-	TRBD2	TRBJ2-5	TGTGCCAGCAGCTTAGGGGCGGGGGTCCAAGAGACCCAGTACTTC	CASSLGAGVQETQYF
TRBV23-1	-	-	TRBJ1-3	TGCGCCAGCAGTCACTTAAATGGGGGGTCTTCTGGAAACACCATATATTTT	CASSHLNGGSSGNTIYF
TRBV6-1	-	-	TRBJ1-2	TGTGCCAGCAGTGGCCAGGATCTTAGTGGGATAGAGGATGGCTACACCTTC	CASSGQDLSGIEDGYTF
TRBV12-3/TRBV12-4	-	-	TRBJ1-1	TGTGCCAGCACCACGACAGTGAACACTGAAGCTTTCTTT	CASTTTVNTEAFF
TRBV18	-	-	TRBJ2-7	TGTGCCAGCTCACCGGGGCAGGGCAAGCAGTACTTC	CASSPGQGKQYF
TRBV5-1	-	-	TRBJ2-5	TGCGCCAGCAGCTTCCAAAAGACCCAGTACTTC	CASSFQKTQYF
TRBV7-2	-	-	TRBJ1-6	TGTGCCAGCAGCTGGGGTACAGGGTGGTCTAATTCACCCCTCCACTTT	CASSWGTGWSNSPLHF
TRBV28	once	-	TRBJ2-5	TGTGCCAGCAGTCTAGGGTCACAAGAGACCCAGTACTTC	CASSLGSQETQYF
TRBV18	-	-	TRBJ1-1	TGTGCCAGCTCACCACCGGAAGGCGGGGGGACTGAAGCTTTCTTT	CASSPPEGGGTEAFF
TRBV19	-	-	TRBJ2-5	TGTGCCAGTAGTGGCCCGGAGACCCAGTACTTC	CASSGPETQYF
TRBV14	once	TRBD2	TRBJ2-7	TGTGCCAGCAGCCAAGATCGACTAGCGACAACCTACGAGCAGTACTTC	CASSQDRLATTYEQYF
TRBV27	-	TRBD1	TRBJ2-7	TGTGCCAGCAGTTCGTGGACAGGGTCGGGCGAGCAGTACTTC	CASSSWTGSGEQYF
TRBV19	-	TRBD1	TRBJ2-6	TGTGCCAGCGGACAGGGGACGAGCTCTGGGGCCAACGTCCTGACTTTC	CASGQGTSSGANVLTF
TRBV24-1	-	-	TRBJ1-1	TGTGCCACCAGTGATTCCCAATTGGAAACTGAAGCTTTCTTT	CATSDSQLETEAFF
TRBV28	once	TRBD1	TRBJ1-1	TGTGCCACCCCGGACAGGGACACTGAAGCTTTCTTT	CATPDRDTEAFF
TRBV15	-	-	TRBJ2-3	TGTGCCACCAGCAGACAGGGAGGGGGGACAGATACGCAGTATTTT	CATSRQGGGTDTQYF
TRBV7-9	-	TRBD1	TRBJ1-4	TGTGCCAGCAGCCCCAGGACAGGGGGCCGTAATGAAAAACTGTTTTTT	CASSPRTGGRNEKLFF
TRBV7-2	once	-	TRBJ2-7	TGTGCCAGCAGCTTAGGTGCGCGAAATTACGAGCAGTACTTC	CASSLGARNYEQYF
TRBV5-1	-	TRBD1	TRBJ1-5	TGCGCCAGCAGCCGGACAGGGGACCCTGATCAGCCCCAGCATTTT	CASSRTGDPDQPQHF
TRBV7-9	-	TRBD1	TRBJ1-6	TGTGCCAGCAGCCCCAGTGAGGGGGCGAATTCACCCCTCCACTTT	CASSPSEGANSPLHF
TRBV6-5	-	-	TRBJ2-2	TGTGCCAGCAGTTACAGCCTCCCGAACACCGGGGAGCTGTTTTTT	CASSYSLPNTGELFF
TRBV9	-	TRBD2	TRBJ2-1	TGTGCCAGCAGCGAGATTAGCGGGAGTCCTGCCAATGAGCAGTTCTTC	CASSEISGSPANEQFF
TRBV7-9	-	-	TRBJ1-2	TGTGCCAGCAGCTTAGCAGTCCGGGAGCGCAACTATGGCTACACCTTC	CASSLAVRERNYGYTF
TRBV11-3	-	-	TRBJ2-2	TGTGCCAGCAGCTTAGGGGGAACCGGGGAGCTGTTTTTT	CASSLGGTGELFF
TRBV28	-	-	TRBJ2-7	TGTGCCAGCAGTTTAGTAGGGTGGTCCTACGAGCAGTACTTC	CASSLVGWSYEQYF
TRBV19	-	-	TRBJ2-5	TGTGCCAGTAGCCACCCACTCGGTCAAGAGACCCAGTACTTC	CASSHPLGQETQYF
TRBV3-1/TRBV3-2	-	TRBD2	TRBJ2-2	TGTGCCAGCAGCCCCGGACTAGCGGCGAACACCGGGGAGCTGTTTTTT	CASSPGLAANTGELFF
TRBV5-1	-	TRBD2	TRBJ2-3	TGCGCCAGCAGCGGCGGGACTAGAGGGGTCACAGATACGCAGTATTTT	CASSGGTRGVTDTQYF
TRBV3-1/TRBV3-2	-	-	TRBJ1-6	TGTGCCAGCAGCCACACCAATAATTCACCCCTCCACTTT	CASSHTNNSPLHF
TRBV6-4	-	-	TRBJ2-2	TGTGCCAGCAGTGACGCGCTCGCGAACGTCTCGAACACCGGGGAGCTGTTTTTT	CASSDALANVSNTGELFF
TRBV9	-	TRBD2	TRBJ2-1	TGTGCCAGCAGCGTAGGGACTAGCGTCAGGGTCTCCTACAATGAGCAGTTCTTC	CASSVGTSVRVSYNEQFF